This T cell receptor beta chain was found in a study of cytomegalovirus exposure and HLA in healthy donors. V was clipped by 3 bases and J by 4 bases, with 14 bases between them. Germline assignment: CDR1 SGHRS and CDR2 YFSETQ. The CDR3 contains 15 residues. The PCR contained 60 Vbeta and 13 Jbeta primers. Clones were sequenced by immunoSEQ multiplex PCR, and TCRdb holds only the in-frame ones, with some missing. The sample includes over 150,000 clones, roughly 74% of them seen just once. The V and J genes are TRBV5-1 and TRBJ2-1; possible D gene TRBD2, 5 bases. This receptor was taken from a male donor in good health and CMV-seronegative. Sequencing was done on a sample of PBMCs. CDR3 bases: TGCGCCAGCAGCTCAATGGCTAGCTCTTACAATGAGCAGTTCTTC. Translated, it gives CASSSMASSYNEQFF.